This T cell receptor beta chain emerged from a study of control samples from healthy donors and cancer patients. TCRdb's copy holds only in-frame clones and misses some; the assay was immunoSEQ multiplex PCR. The profile shows about 140,000 clones, about 90% of them singletons. The CDR3 has 18 residues. Germline V lookup: CDR1 LNHDA, CDR2 SQIVND (reference sequence). V shed 4 bases, J shed 0 bases, and the junction held 9 bases outside the gene matches. Sequenced input: blood. The clonotype was recovered from a man aged 18 to 35 in good health. The V and J genes are TRBV19 and TRBJ2-2, with 9 bases lining up with TRBD1. The CDR3 loop is CASSTSRDRATNTGELFF. The DNA for the CDR3 is TGTGCCAGTAGTACATCCCGGGACAGGGCAACGAACACCGGGGAGCTGTTTTTT.